The rows below give T cell receptor beta chains drawn from one sample of a study of blood T cell repertoires in COVID-19. Method: immunoSEQ multiplex PCR; TCRdb's copy keeps in-frame clones and lacks some. The sample carries 150,000 to 160,000 clones, 75% to 90% recorded once. Sequencing was done on a sample of peripheral blood. The receptor set was obtained from a middle-aged woman with acute or convalescent COVID-19. Both conserved end residues are part of each CDR3. The D gene is left open where the match is weak. Clone size appears in some rows only: once, few, many, or a class for an expanded clone.

J gene | clone size | V gene | D gene | CDR3 protein | CDR3 DNA
TRBJ1-6 | - | TRBV6-1 | - | CASSDHFEVKSPLHF | TGTGCCAGCAGTGATCATTTTGAGGTTAAGTCACCCCTCCACTTT
TRBJ1-2 | - | TRBV6-5 | - | CASSYGSGINYGYTF | TGTGCCAGCAGTTACGGGTCAGGGATCAACTATGGCTACACCTTC
TRBJ1-5 | few | TRBV10-3 | - | CAIHGGRDQPQHF | TGTGCCATCCACGGGGGGCGTGATCAGCCCCAGCATTTT
TRBJ2-5 | - | TRBV5-1 | TRBD1 | CASSFEGGLGETQYF | TGCGCCAGCAGCTTCGAAGGGGGCTTAGGAGAGACCCAGTACTTC
TRBJ1-2 | - | TRBV27 | - | CASRIDRTTGGYTF | TGTGCCAGCAGGATAGACAGGACAACGGGTGGCTACACCTTC
TRBJ1-3 | once | TRBV18 | - | CASSQGSGNTIYF | TGTGCCAGCTCGCAGGGGTCTGGAAACACCATATATTTT
TRBJ2-7 | few | TRBV6-6 | TRBD2 | CASSKLVAGDGYEQYF | TGTGCCAGCAGCAAACTGGTAGCGGGAGATGGGTACGAGCAGTACTTC
TRBJ1-2 | - | TRBV15 | TRBD1 | CATSRVGTGGVYGYTF | TGTGCCACCAGCAGAGTAGGGACAGGGGGTGTGTATGGCTACACCTTC
TRBJ2-7 | - | TRBV14 | - | CASALLDEQYF | TGTGCCAGCGCCTTACTCGACGAGCAGTACTTC
TRBJ1-3 | - | TRBV7-7 | TRBD1 | CASSPGQGLGNTIYF | TGTGCCAGCAGCCCCGGACAGGGGCTCGGAAACACCATATATTTT
TRBJ1-2 | - | TRBV19 | TRBD1 | CASNDRALNYGYTF | TGTGCCAGTAACGACAGGGCTCTTAACTATGGCTACACCTTC
TRBJ1-2 | once | TRBV6-5 | TRBD1 | CASSYSHSGGYGGYTF | TGTGCCAGCAGTTACTCCCACTCAGGGGGCTACGGTGGCTACACCTTC
TRBJ2-7 | few | TRBV28 | TRBD2 | CASSSPGLVRFEQYF | TGTGCCAGCAGTTCCCCGGGACTAGTACGCTTCGAGCAGTACTTC
TRBJ2-7 | - | TRBV2 | TRBD1 | CASRGQSYEQYF | TGTGCCAGCAGGGGACAGTCCTACGAGCAGTACTTC
TRBJ2-6 | - | TRBV4-2 | - | CASSQERRASGANVLTF | TGTGCCAGCAGCCAAGAGAGGCGGGCGTCTGGGGCCAACGTCCTGACTTTC
TRBJ2-1 | - | TRBV6-1 | TRBD2 | CASSVLAGGRFGYNEQFF | TGTGCCAGCAGTGTATTAGCGGGAGGCCGGTTTGGGTACAATGAGCAGTTCTTC
TRBJ2-3 | - | TRBV5-6 | TRBD1 | CASSRGQDTDTQYF | TGTGCCAGCAGCCGCGGACAGGACACAGATACGCAGTATTTT
TRBJ2-1 | - | TRBV11-3 | - | CASSQGGGQQGEQFF | TGTGCCAGCAGCCAAGGGGGGGGGCAGCAAGGTGAGCAGTTCTTC
TRBJ2-6 | once | TRBV5-6 | - | CASSAGLSSGANVLTF | TGTGCCAGCAGCGCGGGACTGAGCTCTGGGGCCAACGTCCTGACTTTC